This paragraph covers one T cell receptor (beta chain) sequence. As yet, its antigen is unknown. The data were obtained in a study of radiotherapy plus CTLA-4 blockade in lung cancer. Study details: Objective response was observed in more than 15% of patients, and disease control in 30% to 35%.

The germline V gene encodes CDR1 MDHEN and CDR2 SYDVKM. CDR3 length: 15 residues. V gave up 4 bases and J gave up 8 bases, with 17 bases separating them. CTLA-4 blockade using ipilimumab, together with focal radiation, was received by patients with chemo-refractory metastatic non-small-cell lung cancer. The table came from immunoSEQ multiplex PCR; TCRdb's copy has only in-frame clones and leaves some out. Here the sample spans around 37,000 clones, over 70% being singletons. Study results and caveats: Following radiotherapy plus ipilimumab, tumor-derived TCR clones expanded in the blood. Early clone dynamics of blood T cells, plus interferon-beta, reportedly predicted response best.

The TCR originated in a human donor with non-small cell lung cancer that progressed on radiotherapy plus ipilimumab. Material: peripheral blood, obtained from a patient treated with radiotherapy plus ipilimumab. The chain has TRBV28 and TRBJ1-4; D gene uncertain. The CDR3 nucleotides read TGTGCCAGCAGTTCTTTCACCGGTCGGGAGGAAAAACTGTTTTTT. Translated, it gives CASSSFTGREEKLFF.